This T cell receptor (beta chain) was sequenced in a study of blood T cell repertoires in COVID-19. Study as a whole: COVID-19 samples collected from the United States, Italy and Spain covered acute and convalescent phases. T cells, B-cell-depleted T cells, or PBMCs provided the cDNA or gDNA that served as material.

Under the authors' procedure: Reference gene primer amplification gave nucleated cell count estimates. Clones were sequenced by immunoSEQ multiplex PCR, and TCRdb holds only the in-frame ones, with some missing. Clone size and the V and J calls come from that table; the DNA yielded D and trimming. Of about 77,000 clones in the sample, more than 75% were seen once. Germline loops: CDR1 ENHRY, CDR2 SYGVKD. The CDR3 spans 12 residues. Remarks on this clone: A read error may produce the germline difference seen at one junction end.

V is TRBV10-3 and J is TRBJ1-2, with D maybe TRBD1 (6 bases). The sequence came from a woman older than 75 with active or convalescent COVID-19. Sequencing input: peripheral blood. CDR3 coding DNA: TGTACCATCAGTGAGGGCGACAGGGGCTACACCTTC. Translated, it gives CTISEGDRGYTF.